The present T cell receptor beta chain was sequenced within a study of cytomegalovirus exposure and HLA in healthy donors. On the study more broadly: Roughly 180 million T cells yielded 100 million or so unique TCR beta sequences, as an earlier analysis found. Study-level findings and limits: Differences between HLA loci emerged in a later analysis of TCR association rates, with DRB1 most and HLA-C fewest. Trimming of TCR beta V- and J-genes showed a link, identified in a later analysis, to a missense DCLRE1C variant.

In regard to this clone: What it binds is unknown.

Every donor was a healthy person donating bone marrow. J gave up 9 bases and V 4 bases, and 9 bases lay outside the gene matches. The CDR3 loop spans 14 amino acids. CDR1 and CDR2 from the germline V gene are ENHRY and SYGVKD. A multiplex PCR was run with 60 Vbeta primers and 13 Jbeta primers. Sequencing used immunoSEQ multiplex PCR; TCRdb keeps in-frame clones, though not all of them. The repertoire holds about 210,000 clones, about 80% seen once, with about 2% in the top ten. The chain links TRBV10-3 to TRBJ1-2; 9 bases agree with TRBD1. Sequenced input: PBMCs. This receptor was obtained from a male donor in good health and CMV-seronegative. CDR3 nucleotide sequence: TGTGCCATCAGTGCAGGGACAGGGTTGGATAGCTACACCTTC. Its translation is CAISAGTGLDSYTF.